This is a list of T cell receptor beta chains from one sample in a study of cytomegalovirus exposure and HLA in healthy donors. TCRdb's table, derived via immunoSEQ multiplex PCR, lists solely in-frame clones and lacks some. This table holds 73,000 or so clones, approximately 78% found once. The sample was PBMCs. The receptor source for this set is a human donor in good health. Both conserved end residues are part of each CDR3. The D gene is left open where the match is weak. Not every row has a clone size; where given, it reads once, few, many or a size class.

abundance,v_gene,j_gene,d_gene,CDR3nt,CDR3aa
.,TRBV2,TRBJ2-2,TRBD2,TGTGCCAGCAGTGACCGACTAGCGGGGGCGACCGGGGAGCTGTTTTTT,CASSDRLAGATGELFF
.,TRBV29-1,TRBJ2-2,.,TGCAGCGTTGACTTAGAGAACACCGGGGAGCTGTTTTTT,CSVDLENTGELFF
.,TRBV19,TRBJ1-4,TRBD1,TGTGCCTCAGGAGAGGGGGCGCGCACTAATGAAAAACTGTTTTTT,CASGEGARTNEKLFF
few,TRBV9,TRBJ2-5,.,TGTGCCAGCAGCGTAGGAGTAGCGGAAGAGACCCAGTACTTC,CASSVGVAEETQYF
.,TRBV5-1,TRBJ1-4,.,TGCGCCAGCAGCTTGTTGGGGGCGACTAATGAAAAACTGTTTTTT,CASSLLGATNEKLFF
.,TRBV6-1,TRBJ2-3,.,TGTGCCAGCAGTGCTATTAAACATACGCAGTATTTT,CASSAIKHTQYF
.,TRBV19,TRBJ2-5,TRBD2,TGTGCCAGTAGTCGAAAGTGGGGGGGACAAGAGACCCAGTACTTC,CASSRKWGGQETQYF
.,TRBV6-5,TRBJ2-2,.,TGTGCCAGCAGTCCCGTAGGGGTCACCGGGGAGCTGTTTTTT,CASSPVGVTGELFF
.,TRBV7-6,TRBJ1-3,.,TGTGCCAGCAGCTTAGTACCAGGGGCTGGAAACACCATATATTTT,CASSLVPGAGNTIYF
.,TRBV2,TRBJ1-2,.,TGTGCCAGCAGTGTAGCCAGGGAAGTTCGCTACACCTTC,CASSVAREVRYTF
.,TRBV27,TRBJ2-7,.,TGTGCCAGCAGCCTTCAACCCCGGGACACTCCTTCTTACGAGCAGTACTTC,CASSLQPRDTPSYEQYF
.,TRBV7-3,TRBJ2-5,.,TGTGCCAGCAGCTTAACGGCGGCGAGTAGGGAGACCCAGTACTTC,CASSLTAASRETQYF
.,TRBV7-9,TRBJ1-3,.,TGTGCCAGCAGCTTTCAGGGCTTGGGAAACACCATATATTTT,CASSFQGLGNTIYF
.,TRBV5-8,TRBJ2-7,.,TGTGCCACAGCACGGCCTAGCTACTACGAGCAGTACTTC,CATARPSYYEQYF
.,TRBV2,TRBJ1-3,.,TGTGCCAGCAGTGGGATTCGAGGGGGAAACACCATATATTTT,CASSGIRGGNTIYF
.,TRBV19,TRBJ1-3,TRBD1,TGTGCCACTTCCCGGGACAGGCTCTCTGGAAACACCATATATTTT,CATSRDRLSGNTIYF
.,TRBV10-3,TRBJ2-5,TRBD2,TGTGCCATCAGTGGGAGGACTAGCGGAGAGACCCAGTACTTC,CAISGRTSGETQYF
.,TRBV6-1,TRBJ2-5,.,TGTGCCAGCAGGCCCACAGGGTTAGAGACCCAGTACTTC,CASRPTGLETQYF
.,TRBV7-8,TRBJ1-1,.,TGTGCCAGCAGCTTAGAGAGGGCGGGGCCCCCGAACACTGAAGCTTTCTTT,CASSLERAGPPNTEAFF
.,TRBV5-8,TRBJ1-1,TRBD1,TGTGCCAGCAGCTTGATGGACAGGGGTATGAACACTGAAGCTTTCTTT,CASSLMDRGMNTEAFF
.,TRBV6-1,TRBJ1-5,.,TGTGCCAGCAGTGAAGGCGGGGTAAGTCAGCCCCAGCATTTT,CASSEGGVSQPQHF
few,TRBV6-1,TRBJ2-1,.,TGTGCCAGCAGTTTATCTGAGCAGTTCTTC,CASSLSEQFF
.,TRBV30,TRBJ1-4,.,TGTGCCTGGAGGAGATCTGGGACTCATCCAACTAATGAAAAACTGTTTTTT,CAWRRSGTHPTNEKLFF
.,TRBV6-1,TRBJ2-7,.,TGTGCCAGCAGTGAGAGACAGTTGTTGCCCTACGAGCAGTACTTC,CASSERQLLPYEQYF
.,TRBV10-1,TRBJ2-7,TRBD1,TGCGCCAGCAGTTCCGGGACAGGGGGTCGCGAGCAGTACTTC,CASSSGTGGREQYF
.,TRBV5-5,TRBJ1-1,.,TGTGCCAGCAGCTTGTTGGGCTACACTGAAGCTTTCTTT,CASSLLGYTEAFF
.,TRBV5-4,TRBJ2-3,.,TGTGCCAGCAGCTTGGCGTCTCTAACAGATACGCAGTATTTT,CASSLASLTDTQYF
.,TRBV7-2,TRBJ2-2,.,TGTGCCAGCAGCTTAGATAGGGCTAGCTACACCGGGGAGCTGTTTTTT,CASSLDRASYTGELFF
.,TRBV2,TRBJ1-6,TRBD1,TGTGCCAGCAGTGAGGTCGTTCAGGGGGGTAGATTT,CASSEVVQGGRF
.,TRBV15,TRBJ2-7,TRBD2,TGTGCCACCAGCGGAGGACTAGCGGGGGCCTACGAGCAGTACTTC,CATSGGLAGAYEQYF
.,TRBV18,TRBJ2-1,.,TGTGCCAGCTCACGCTTACTTGAGCAGTTCTTC,CASSRLLEQFF
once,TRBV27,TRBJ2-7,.,TGTGCCAGCAGTTTATACGCCTATACAGACCGTCCCAACTCCTACGAGCAGTACTTC,CASSLYAYTDRPNSYEQYF